This is a list of T cell receptor beta chains from one sample in a study of cytomegalovirus exposure and HLA in healthy donors. Method: immunoSEQ multiplex PCR; TCRdb's copy keeps in-frame clones and lacks some. Among tens of thousands of clones listed, 71% were seen once. Sequenced: PBMCs. These receptors came from a man aged 50-59 years in good health and CMV-seropositive. Both conserved end residues are part of each CDR3.

>TRBJ2-7|TRBV6-5
CASSYGTGGAYEQYF
>TRBJ2-1|TRBV9
CASSVSGLEYNEQFF
>TRBJ1-2|TRBV2
CASSGQANYGYTF
>TRBJ2-5|TRBV5-1
CASSLRGGETQYF
>TRBJ2-7|TRBV18
CASSPGTGLSYEQYF
>TRBJ1-2|TRBV30
CAWTALGTGPSNYGYTF
>TRBJ1-6|TRBV30
CAWSLAGQGGSPLHF
>TRBJ1-2|TRBV13
CASSETARGLDGYTF
>TRBJ1-2|TRBV9
CASSVDEAGGLYGYTF
>TRBJ1-2|TRBV18
CASSREAGANYGYTF